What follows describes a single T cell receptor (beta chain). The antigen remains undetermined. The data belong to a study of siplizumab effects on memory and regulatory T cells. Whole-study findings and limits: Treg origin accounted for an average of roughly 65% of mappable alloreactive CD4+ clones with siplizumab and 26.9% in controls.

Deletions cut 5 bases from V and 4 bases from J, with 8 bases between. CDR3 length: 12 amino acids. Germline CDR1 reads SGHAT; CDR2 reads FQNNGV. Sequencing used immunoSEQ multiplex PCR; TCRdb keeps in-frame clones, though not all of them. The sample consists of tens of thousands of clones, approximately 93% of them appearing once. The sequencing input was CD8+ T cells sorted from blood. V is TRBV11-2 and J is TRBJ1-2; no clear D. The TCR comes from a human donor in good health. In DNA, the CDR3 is TGTGCCAGCAGCGTTATGGGCTATGGCTACACCTTC. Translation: CASSVMGYGYTF.